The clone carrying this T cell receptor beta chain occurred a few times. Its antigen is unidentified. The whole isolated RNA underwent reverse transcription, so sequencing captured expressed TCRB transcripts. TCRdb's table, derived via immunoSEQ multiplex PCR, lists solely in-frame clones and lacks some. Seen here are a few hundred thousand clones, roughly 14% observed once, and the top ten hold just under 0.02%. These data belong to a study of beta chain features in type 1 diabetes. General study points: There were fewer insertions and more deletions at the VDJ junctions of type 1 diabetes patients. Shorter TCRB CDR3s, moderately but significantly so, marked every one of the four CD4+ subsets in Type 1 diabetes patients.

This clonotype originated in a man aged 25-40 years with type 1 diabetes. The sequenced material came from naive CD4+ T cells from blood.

The DNA for the CDR3 is TGTGCCAGCAGTCCGGGACTGAGTTACGAGCAGTACTTC. It specifies CASSPGLSYEQYF. The chain employs TRBV6-5 and TRBJ2-7; perhaps TRBD2 as D (6 bases). Germline V gene sequence: CDR1 MNHEY, CDR2 SVGAGI. This CDR3 comprises 13 residues. V lost 5 bases and J 4 bases, leaving 12 bases between the germline ends.